Listed here is a single T cell receptor (beta chain). Its cognate antigen is unknown. In triplicate, each CD8+ T cell subset was sorted at 300,000 to 350,000 cells per replicate. The CDR3 runs to 13 residues. CDR1 is MGHRA, CDR2 YSYEKL, per germline. Through 5' RACE with UMI labels, the TRB cDNA libraries were prepared. TCRdb re-called the 5' RACE reads, yielding one record per CDR3 amino acid sequence without DNA. The table for this sample gives tens of thousands of distinct CDR3 sequences. This specimen comes from a study of CXCR3-negative and CXCR3-positive naive CD8 T cells. Study conclusions and caveats: For CXCR3-positive naive cells, TRB CDR3s were more hydrophobic than those of CXCR3-negative naive cells. Most assays used freshly isolated PBMCs, as cryopreservation partially reduced CXCR3.

Sequencing used naive CXCR3+ CD8+ T cells from blood. Described subset: CD45RO-CCR7+CD27+CD95- naive CD8+ T cells expressing CXCR3 (TNR3+). This chain links TRBV4-1 with TRBJ2-7. The receptor comes from a human donor in good health. Some clones in this sample may be carry-over from other donors' samples. The CDR3 is CASSRGMMYEQYF.